The T cell receptor (beta chain) described here comes from a study of blood T cell repertoires in COVID-19 (dated by TCRdb to 2018 to 2020). At the level of the whole study: The collaborator samples originated in the United States, Italy and Spain and spanned the acute and convalescent phases of COVID-19. The prospective study material was composed of cDNA or gDNA derived from T cells, B-cell-depleted T cells, or PBMCs. The dataset comprised deeply sampled blood TCRbeta repertoires from subjects exposed to, actively infected with, or recovered from COVID-19. A freely available public database, intended as a resource for researchers studying the immune response to SARS-CoV-2, is where the repertoires were released. Samples were obtained from the ongoing ImmuneRACE study (first 160 participants) and from approximately 1,200 subjects provided by 6 global collaborators. Sample metadata almost always included a de-identified subject ID, COVID-19 status, age in years and sex. Where available, HLA class I and class II types were obtained from metadata supplied by the sample provider rather than from assay-based typing. Overall study results and their limits: Clinical and demographic metadata were provided uncurated, with the amount varying by source and participant.

With respect to this clone: This receptor's antigen is unknown. Qualities for individual bases were not recorded, and no much larger clone is one base off.

The immunoSEQ Assay, a bias-controlled multiplex PCR, was used to amplify TCRbeta CDR3 regions from genomic DNA. Per the original workflow: The number of nucleated cells in each sample was estimated by amplification of reference gene primers within the assay. Sequence reads were collapsed and filtered to measure the absolute abundance of every unique TCRbeta CDR3 rearrangement. For each sample, productive Simpson clonality was calculated by taking the square root of Simpson's diversity index across productive rearrangements. TCRdb retrieved this table from immuneACCESS and kept in-frame rearrangements only. Not all clones are present; in checked studies, unresolved V genes account for under half, and no reason is known for the remainder. Clonal size and the V and J genes are those of that table, whereas D and trimming came from the DNA. This sample comprises tens of thousands of clones, about 88% of them detected only once. 4.7% of the sample is held by the ten biggest clonotypes.

Sequences MDHEN (CDR1) and SYDVKM (CDR2) are obtained from the germline V gene. The CDR3 spans 14 residues, from the cysteine through the phenylalanine. Just CDR3 DNA is preserved here, 42 bases in frame from base 1. Trimming accounts for 4 bases at V and 6 bases at J, while the number of junction bases matched to no gene is 5. The collaborating institutions used their own protocols to collect whole blood in K2EDTA tubes. Collaborator samples were shipped for TCRbeta analysis as frozen whole blood, isolated PBMCs, or DNA extracted from either sample type. The chain is assembled from TRBV28 and TRBJ2-1, with TRBD2 matching 8 junction bases. The TCR was taken from a human donor in a cohort sampled during active COVID-19. The sequenced sample was peripheral blood. CDR3 region: CASSSTGGPNEQFF. The nucleotides read TGTGCCAGCAGTTCAACGGGAGGGCCCAATGAGCAGTTCTTC. Reference TRBV28 and TRBJ2-1 genes cover what lies past the CDR3, so the full variable domain is DVKVTQSSRYLVKRTGEKVFLECVQDMDHENMFWYRQDPGLGLRLIYFSYDVKMKEKGDIPEGYSVSREKKERFSLILESASTNQTSMYLCASSSTGGPNEQFFGPGTRLTVL.